This TCR beta chain was captured by sequencing in a study of T cells in Graves' hyperthyroidism and ophthalmopathy. CDR3 length: 15 amino acids. In germline, CDR1 is MDHEN, CDR2 SYDVKM. Trimming removed 5 bases from V and 1 base from J, with 15 bases in between. Amplification of TCR beta CDR3 regions was performed using RNA transcripts as template. First-round RT-PCR with HTBI primers amplified the TCR CDR3 region. TCRdb fed the multiplex PCR reads into MiXCR, producing one record per CDR3 protein. The sample holds a few hundred thousand distinct CDR3 sequences; roughly a fifth are singletons and the top ten take about two fifths. This clonotype was observed a few times.

The clonotype comes from a man between 50 and 59 years old with Graves' ophthalmopathy. The chain recombines TRBV28 with TRBJ2-7; D is unclear. Sequenced material: blood. CDR3 DNA: TGTGCCAGCAGTCCCTTTGCCGCAAAATCCTACGAGCAGTACTTC. Amino acid sequence: CASSPFAAKSYEQYF.